One sample yielded the 22 T cell receptor beta chains listed below, sequenced in a study of regulatory T cells in long-lasting Graves disease. Construction of the TCR beta libraries employed iRepertoire HTBI primers in conjunction with Arm-PCR of CDR3 regions. One entry per CDR3 protein results from TCRdb running MiXCR on the multiplex PCR reads. The sample shows 600,000 to 850,000 distinct CDR3 sequences, 30% of them seen only once. Time point described: persistent/refractory GD, antithyroid drugs over 5 years with positive TRAb. Following extraction of RNA from PBMCs, that RNA was used to make the TCR library. This sample comprised peripheral blood mononuclear cells (PBMCs), obtained when the disease was refractory, from a patient treated with antithyroid drugs. These receptors came from a female donor with Graves disease.

The V and J genes are TRBV19 and TRBJ2-7; perhaps TRBD1 as D (6 bases). The length of the CDR3 is 15 residues. In germline, CDR1 is LNHDA, CDR2 SQIVND (reference sequence). Trimming stripped 0 bases from V and 4 bases from J, with 13 bases between. CDR3 DNA sequence: TGTGCCAGTAGTATAGAAGGGACAAGGACGTACGAGCAGTACTTC. Protein sequence: CASSIEGTRTYEQYF.

V is TRBV2 and J is TRBJ1-5; a possible D gene is TRBD1 (5 bases). The V and J ends lost 0 bases and 4 bases respectively, with 22 bases between them. Germline CDR1 SNHLY, CDR2 FYNNEI. The CDR3 extends over 19 amino acids. The CDR3 spells CASSEAPGVWGLANQPQHF. The CDR3 region has the DNA TGTGCCAGCAGTGAAGCTCCGGGGGTGTGGGGCTTAGCAAATCAGCCCCAGCATTTT.

The gene calls are TRBV12-3 or TRBV12-4 and TRBJ1-2; TRBD1 matches at 11 bases. This CDR3 has 18 residues. After removal of 6 bases from V and 0 bases from J, the junction contained 12 bases not matched to a gene. The CDR3 is CASSIPRDRGLANYGYTF. The CDR3 nucleotides are TGTGCCAGCAGCATCCCGCGGGACAGGGGGTTAGCTAACTATGGCTACACCTTC.

The sample holds a few counts of this clonotype. V is TRBV24-1 and J is TRBJ2-5; weak D call: TRBD2 (6 bases). The V end was cut by 4 bases, the J end by 4 bases, with 18 bases between. The CDR3 is made up of 16 amino acids. Germline V gene data show CDR1 as KGHDR and CDR2 as SFDVKD. CDR3 DNA sequence: TGTGCCACCAGTGACCCGGGACTCCCCGGTGGAGAGACCCAGTACTTC. The encoded protein is CATSDPGLPGGETQYF.

This clonotype has just a few counts. The chain joins TRBV20-1 to TRBJ2-7, with 7 bases fitting TRBD2. With V trimmed by 1 base and J by 2 bases, 5 bases remained unmatched. The CDR3 sequence is 14 residues long. The V gene's germline CDR1 is DFQATT and CDR2 SNEGSKA (reference sequence). The CDR3 region is CSARVRTRPYEQYF. As DNA, the CDR3 is TGCAGTGCTAGAGTGAGGACTAGGCCCTACGAGCAGTACTTC.

The sample holds many counts of this clonotype. V gene TRBV2 combines with J gene TRBJ2-7, with 7 bases aligning to TRBD1. The CDR3 contains 14 residues. The ends lost 6 bases at V and 0 bases at J; junction bases unmatched: 5. CDR1 and CDR2 (germline): SNHLY, FYNNEI. The chain's CDR3 is CASSVTGNSYEQYF. In nucleotides, the CDR3 is TGTGCCAGCAGCGTGACAGGGAACTCCTACGAGCAGTACTTC.

The chain is built from TRBV29-1 and TRBJ1-1; the D is unclear. The CDR3 has 13 residues. With 4 bases removed from V and 0 bases from J, the gap between germline ends came to 9 bases. CDR1 is SQVTM, CDR2 ANQGSEA, per germline. Here the CDR3 reads CSVARAMNTEAFF. The CDR3, as DNA: TGCAGCGTTGCTCGGGCCATGAACACTGAAGCTTTCTTT.

The V call is TRBV19, the J call TRBJ1-5, with TRBD1 matching over 9 bases. Per the germline V gene, CDR1 is LNHDA and CDR2 is SQIVND (reference sequence). The CDR3 covers 17 residues. Unmatched junction bases numbered 7, after V lost 3 bases and J lost 1 base. The chain's CDR3 is CASSMGDRVGSNQPQHF. DNA for the CDR3: TGTGCCAGTAGTATGGGGGACAGGGTGGGGAGCAATCAGCCCCAGCATTTT.

The chain is built from TRBV4-1 and TRBJ1-1; 7 bases align to TRBD1. Germline V lookup: CDR1 MGHRA, CDR2 YSYEKL. This CDR3 spans 17 amino acids. V lost 0 bases to trimming and J lost 2 bases; unmatched junction nucleotides: 9. As DNA, the CDR3 is TGCGCCAGCAGCCAAGAACAAAGAGGGACAGATAACACTGAAGCTTTCTTT. It translates to CASSQEQRGTDNTEAFF.

The CDR3 nucleotides read TGCAGTGCTTACCAGACTAGCGGGAGGGCCATGAATGAGCAGTTCTTC. It translates to CSAYQTSGRAMNEQFF. The chain carries TRBV20-1 and TRBJ2-1; 14 positions match TRBD2. The V segment lost 5 bases and the J segment 7 bases; nucleotides outside the gene matches: 10. The germline CDR1 and CDR2 sequences are DFQATT and SNEGSKA (reference sequence). The CDR3 is 16 amino acids.

The V and J genes are TRBV9 and TRBJ1-2; no firm D call. This CDR3 is built from 16 residues. V lost 0 bases, J lost 5 bases, and 17 bases lay in between. Germline values: CDR1 SGDLS, CDR2 YYNGEE. CDR3 DNA: TGTGCCAGCAGCGTAGCTTCTTCGGGAACGGGTTATGGCTACACCTTC. The encoded protein is CASSVASSGTGYGYTF.

This clonotype was observed a few times. V is TRBV20-1 and J is TRBJ2-5, with D hard to call. V dropped 2 bases and J dropped 5 bases, with 6 bases sitting between them. This CDR3 contains 11 residues. CDR1 is DFQATT, CDR2 SNEGSKA, per germline (reference sequence). CDR3 bases: TGCAGTGCTAGACATGGGGAGACCCAGTACTTC. Its translation is CSARHGETQYF.

J is TRBJ1-2 and V is TRBV4-1; 10 bases map to TRBD1. With V trimmed by 1 base and J by 3 bases, 11 bases remained unmatched. Germline CDR1 reads MGHRA; CDR2 reads YSYEKL. The CDR3 sequence is 18 residues long. The CDR3 sequence is CASSQAYRDRGNDYGYTF. The CDR3 nucleotides read TGCGCCAGCAGCCAAGCGTACCGGGACAGGGGCAATGACTATGGCTACACCTTC.

This clonotype has more than one count but fewer than ten. V usage is TRBV10-3 and J usage is TRBJ1-1; 12 nucleotides agree with TRBD1. Germline CDR1 ENHRY, CDR2 SYGVKD. The CDR3 is made up of 16 amino acids. Losses at the gene ends were 6 bases for V and 6 bases for J; bases not matched to a gene: 11. CDR3 DNA: TGTGCCATCAGGAAAAAACCGGGACAGGGGGCTTCTGAAGCTTTCTTT. The encoded protein is CAIRKKPGQGASEAFF.

This clonotype was observed a handful of times. The chain has TRBV30 and TRBJ1-2; no reliable D call. The CDR3 runs 12 residues. The germline CDR1 and CDR2 sequences are GTSNPN and SVGIG (reference sequence). The ends were cut back, 0 bases at V and 6 bases at J, with 8 bases in the middle. The CDR3 DNA follows: TGTGCCTGGAGTGTCATCGGGGATGGCTACACCTTC. Protein sequence: CAWSVIGDGYTF.

The sample holds a few counts of this clonotype. The CDR3 here is CASSRSRTAGYNSPLHF. For the CDR3, the DNA is TGTGCCAGTAGTAGGTCGAGGACAGCCGGCTATAATTCACCCCTCCACTTT. The chain joins TRBV19 to TRBJ1-6; D is perhaps TRBD1 (6 bases). The CDR3 has 17 amino acids. V dropped 4 bases and J dropped 3 bases, with 16 bases sitting between them. The germline V gene encodes CDR1 LNHDA and CDR2 SQIVND (reference sequence).

This clonotype was recorded at least ten times. The V gene is TRBV29-1, the J gene TRBJ2-5, with D possibly being TRBD1 (6 bases). Per germline, CDR1 SQVTM and CDR2 ANQGSEA. V was cut by 4 bases and J by 4 bases, with 13 bases left in between. This CDR3 contains 13 residues. CDR3 sequence: CSVGTGSGETQYF. The CDR3 DNA is TGCAGCGTTGGCACAGGGAGTGGAGAGACCCAGTACTTC.

This sequence joins TRBV19 and TRBJ1-1; 7 bases map to TRBD1. Germline V gene sequence: CDR1 LNHDA, CDR2 SQIVND (reference sequence). This CDR3 comprises 11 residues. The V and J ends lost 7 bases and 8 bases, in that order; junction bases with no gene match: 4. The CDR3 loop reads CASIGGVEAFF. The CDR3 region has the DNA TGTGCCAGTATAGGGGGCGTGGAAGCTTTCTTT. The full variable domain, with the rest looked up from reference TRBV19 and TRBJ1-1, is DGGITQSPKYLFRKEGQNVTLSCEQNLNHDAMYWYRQDPGQGLRLIYYSQIVNDFQKGDIAEGYSVSREKKESFPLTVTSAQKNPTAFYLCASIGGVEAFFGQGTRLTVV.

This clonotype turned up a few times. The CDR3 DNA reads TGTGCCAGCTCACGGACGGACAGCACCGGGGAGCTGTTTTTT. This sequence encodes CASSRTDSTGELFF. The V and J genes are TRBV18 and TRBJ2-2; TRBD1 might be the D (6 bases). The V end lost 4 bases, the J end lost 4 bases, and 10 bases lay between the germline ends. The germline V gene has CDR1 KGHSH and CDR2 LQKENI. The CDR3 is made up of 14 amino acids.

V gene TRBV30 combines with J gene TRBJ2-3; D unresolved. The last part of the DNA fits TRBJ2-7 better; the J call may be wrong. Germline values: CDR1 GTSNPN, CDR2 SVGIG (reference sequence). The CDR3 spans 13 residues. CDR3 sequence: CAWSGFSNDEQYF. The CDR3, as DNA: TGTGCCTGGAGTGGGTTCAGCAACGACGAGCAGTACTTC.

This chain joins TRBV28 and TRBJ1-1; maybe TRBD1 (5 bases). Germline V gene lookup returns CDR1 MDHEN and CDR2 SYDVKM. The CDR3 consists of 14 residues. The V end lost 3 bases, the J end lost 5 bases, and 13 bases lay between the germline ends. The CDR3 loop is CASSFRRGDTEAFF. The CDR3 region has the DNA TGTGCCAGCAGTTTTCGACGGGGGGATACTGAAGCTTTCTTT.

This clonotype showed up many times. The chain joins TRBV6-1 to TRBJ1-2; no clear D gene. Germline-derived CDR1 and CDR2 are MNHNS and SASEGT. V was shortened by 1 base and J by 1 base, with 4 bases between the two germline ends. The length of the CDR3 is 13 residues. As DNA, the CDR3 is TGTGCCAGCAGTGAAGGACGTAACTATGGCTACACCTTC. Its protein product is CASSEGRNYGYTF.